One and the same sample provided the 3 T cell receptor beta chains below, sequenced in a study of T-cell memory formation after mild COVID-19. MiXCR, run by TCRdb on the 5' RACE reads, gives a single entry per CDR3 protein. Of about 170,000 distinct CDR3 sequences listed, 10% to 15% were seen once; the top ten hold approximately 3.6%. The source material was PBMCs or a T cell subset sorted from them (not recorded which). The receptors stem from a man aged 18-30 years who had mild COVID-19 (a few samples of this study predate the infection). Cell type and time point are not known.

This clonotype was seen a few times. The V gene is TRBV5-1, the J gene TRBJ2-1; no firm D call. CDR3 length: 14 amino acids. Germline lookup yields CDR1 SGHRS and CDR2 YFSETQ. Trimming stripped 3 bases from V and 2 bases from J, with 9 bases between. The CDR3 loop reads CASSSGPAYNEQFF. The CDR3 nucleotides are TGCGCCAGCAGCTCAGGACCTGCCTACAATGAGCAGTTCTTC.

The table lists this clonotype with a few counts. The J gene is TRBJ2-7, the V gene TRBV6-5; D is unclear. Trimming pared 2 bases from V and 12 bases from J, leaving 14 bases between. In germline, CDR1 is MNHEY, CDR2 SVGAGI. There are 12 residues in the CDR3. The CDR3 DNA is TGTGCCAGCAGTTACGGGTCCGTCAGTTGGTACTTC. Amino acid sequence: CASSYGSVSWYF.

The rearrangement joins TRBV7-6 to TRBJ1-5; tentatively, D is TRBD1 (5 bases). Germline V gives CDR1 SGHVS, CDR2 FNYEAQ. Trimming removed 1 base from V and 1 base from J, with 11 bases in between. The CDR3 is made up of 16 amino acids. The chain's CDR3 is CASSLGGGESNQPQHF. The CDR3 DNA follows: TGTGCCAGCAGCTTAGGGGGGGGTGAAAGCAATCAGCCCCAGCATTTT. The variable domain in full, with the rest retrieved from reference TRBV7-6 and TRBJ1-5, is GAGVSQSPRYKVTKRGQDVALRCDPISGHVSLYWYRQALGQGPEFLTYFNYEAQQDKSGLPNDRFSAERPEGSISTLTIQRTEQRDSAMYRCASSLGGGESNQPQHFGDGTRLSIL.